This TCR beta chain was recorded in a study of response to subunit inactivated influenza vaccine. Regarding the study as a whole: New T cells are recruited in small numbers by each seasonal influenza vaccination, according to the authors' suggestion.

The V gene lost 0 bases and the J gene lost 5 bases, with 13 bases spanning the gap. The CDR3 sequence is 14 residues long. CDR1 is DFQATT and CDR2 is SNEGSKA in the germline V gene (reference sequence). TCRdb processed the RT-PCR reads anew with MiXCR; each CDR3 protein has one entry. The repertoire holds roughly 520,000 distinct CDR3 sequences, with roughly 23% as singletons. In this sample, this clonotype turned up a few times. As yet, its antigen is unknown. This specimen consisted of CD4+ T cells sorted from PBMCs, obtained 4 to 6 days after vaccination. The chain has TRBV20-1 and TRBJ2-5, with D possibly matching TRBD2 (6 bases). This receptor was obtained from a man aged 45 to 65 who received an inactivated influenza vaccine. The CDR3 region has the DNA TGCAGTGCTAGAGAGGCGGGGACCTCTGAGACCCAGTACTTC. Its translation is CSAREAGTSETQYF.